This entry features one TCR beta chain sequence. These data originate in a study of control samples from healthy donors and cancer patients. TCRdb's copy holds only in-frame clones and misses some; the assay was immunoSEQ multiplex PCR. The sample records 100,000 or so clones, 75% to 90% being singletons. This CDR3 has 17 amino acids. The germline V gene encodes CDR1 SGHRS and CDR2 YFSETQ. V was pared by 3 bases and J by 2 bases, with 8 bases of the junction left unmatched. The chain links TRBV5-1 to TRBJ2-6; TRBD1 matches 7 bases. This clonotype originated in a man aged 25 to 40 in good health. The sequencing input was blood. CDR3 sequence (DNA): TGCGCCAGCAGCTCGCAGGACAGGCCGACTGGGGCCAACGTCCTGACTTTC. Protein sequence: CASSSQDRPTGANVLTF.